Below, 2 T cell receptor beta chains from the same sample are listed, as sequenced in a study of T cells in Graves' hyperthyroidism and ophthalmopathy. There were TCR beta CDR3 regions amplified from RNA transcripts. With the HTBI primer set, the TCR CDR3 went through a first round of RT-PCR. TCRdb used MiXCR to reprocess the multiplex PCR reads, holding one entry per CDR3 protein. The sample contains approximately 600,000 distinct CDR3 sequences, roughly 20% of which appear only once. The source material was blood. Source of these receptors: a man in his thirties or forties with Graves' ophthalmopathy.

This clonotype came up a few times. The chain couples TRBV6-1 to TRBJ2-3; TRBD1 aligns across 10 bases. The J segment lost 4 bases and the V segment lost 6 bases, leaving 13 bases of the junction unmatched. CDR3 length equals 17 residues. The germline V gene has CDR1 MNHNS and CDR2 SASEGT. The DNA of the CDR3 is TGTGCCAGCAGCCCTGTCCCCGGGACAGGGGAGCCAGATACGCAGTATTTT. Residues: CASSPVPGTGEPDTQYF.

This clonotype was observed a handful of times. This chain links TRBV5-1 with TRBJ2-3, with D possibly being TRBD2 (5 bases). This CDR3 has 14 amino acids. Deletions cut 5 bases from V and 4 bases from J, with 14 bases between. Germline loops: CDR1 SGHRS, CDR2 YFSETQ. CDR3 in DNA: TGCGCCAGCAGATGGCTTGGGCGGGCAGATACGCAGTATTTT. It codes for CASRWLGRADTQYF.